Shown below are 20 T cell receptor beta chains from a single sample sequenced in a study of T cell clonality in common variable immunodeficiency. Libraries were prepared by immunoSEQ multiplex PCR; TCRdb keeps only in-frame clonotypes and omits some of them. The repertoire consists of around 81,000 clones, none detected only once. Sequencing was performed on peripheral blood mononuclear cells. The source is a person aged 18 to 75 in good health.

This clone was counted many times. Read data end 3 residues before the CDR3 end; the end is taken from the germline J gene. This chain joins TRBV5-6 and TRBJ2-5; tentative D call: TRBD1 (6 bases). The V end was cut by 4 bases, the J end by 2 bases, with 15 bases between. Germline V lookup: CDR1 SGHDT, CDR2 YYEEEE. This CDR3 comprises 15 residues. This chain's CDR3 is CASSPGGRGQETQYF. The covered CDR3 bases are TGTGCCAGCAGCCCTGGCGGCAGGGGACAAGAGACC.

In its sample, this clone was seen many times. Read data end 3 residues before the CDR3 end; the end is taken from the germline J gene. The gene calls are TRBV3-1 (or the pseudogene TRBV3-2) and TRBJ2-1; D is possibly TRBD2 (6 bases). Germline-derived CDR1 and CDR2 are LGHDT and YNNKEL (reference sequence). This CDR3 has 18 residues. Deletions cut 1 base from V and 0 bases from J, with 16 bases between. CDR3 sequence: CASSQALTRRASYNEQFF. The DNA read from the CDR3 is TGTGCCAGCAGCCAAGCCCTGACTAGGCGGGCCTCCTACAATGAG.

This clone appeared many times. The covered CDR3 bases are TGTGCCAGCAGTGAAACAGATTACAATGAG. It yields the protein CASSETDYNE. The entire CDR3 is CASSETDYNEQFF. This chain uses TRBV6-1 with TRBJ2-1; D ambiguous. The CDR3 end is not reached by the read, which stops 3 residues before it; the germline J gene fills it in. The CDR3 loop spans 13 amino acids. V was clipped by 2 bases and J by 4 bases, with 6 bases between them. Germline assignment: CDR1 MNHNS and CDR2 SASEGT.

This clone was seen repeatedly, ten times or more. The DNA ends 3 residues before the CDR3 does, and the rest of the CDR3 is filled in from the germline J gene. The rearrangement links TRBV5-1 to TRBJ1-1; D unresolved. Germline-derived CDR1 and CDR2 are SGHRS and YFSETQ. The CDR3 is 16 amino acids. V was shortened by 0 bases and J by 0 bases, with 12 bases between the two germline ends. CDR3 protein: CASSLERQSLNTEAFF. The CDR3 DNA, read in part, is TGCGCCAGCAGCTTGGAGAGGCAGAGTTTGAACACTGAA. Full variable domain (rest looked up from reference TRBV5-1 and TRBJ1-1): KAGVTQTPRYLIKTRGQQVTLSCSPISGHRSVSWYQQTPGQGLQFLFEYFSETQRNKGNFPGRFSGRQFSNSRSEMNVSTLELGDSALYLCASSLERQSLNTEAFFGQGTRLTVV.

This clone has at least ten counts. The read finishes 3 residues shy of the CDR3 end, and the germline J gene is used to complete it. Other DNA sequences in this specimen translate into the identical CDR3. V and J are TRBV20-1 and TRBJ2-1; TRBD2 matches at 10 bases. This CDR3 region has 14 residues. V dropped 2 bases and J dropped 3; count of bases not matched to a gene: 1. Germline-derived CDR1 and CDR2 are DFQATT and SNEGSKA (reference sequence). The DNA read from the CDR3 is TGCAGTGCTAGATTAGCGGGAGGCTACAATGAG. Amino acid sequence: CSARLAGGYNE. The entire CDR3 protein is CSARLAGGYNEQFF.

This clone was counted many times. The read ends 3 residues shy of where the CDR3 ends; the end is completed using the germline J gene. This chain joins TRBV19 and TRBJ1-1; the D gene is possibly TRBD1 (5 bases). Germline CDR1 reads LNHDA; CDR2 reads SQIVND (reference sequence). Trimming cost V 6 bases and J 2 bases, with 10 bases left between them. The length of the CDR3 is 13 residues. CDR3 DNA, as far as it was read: TGTGCCAGTAGGGCAGGGTATAACACTGAA. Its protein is CASRAGYNTE. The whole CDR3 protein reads CASRAGYNTEAFF.

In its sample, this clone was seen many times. The part of the CDR3 DNA that was read is TGCAGTGCTAGACGTGGGACTAGCGGACTCTCCTACGAG. It specifies CSARRGTSGLSYE. The full CDR3 is CSARRGTSGLSYEQYF. J is TRBJ2-7 and V is TRBV20-1, with 11 nucleotides matching TRBD2. Read coverage stops 3 residues before the CDR3 terminus; the germline J gene supplies the remainder. The CDR3 is 16 residues long. The germline gives CDR1 DFQATT, CDR2 SNEGSKA (reference sequence). With V trimmed by 2 bases and J by 0 bases, 6 bases remained unmatched.

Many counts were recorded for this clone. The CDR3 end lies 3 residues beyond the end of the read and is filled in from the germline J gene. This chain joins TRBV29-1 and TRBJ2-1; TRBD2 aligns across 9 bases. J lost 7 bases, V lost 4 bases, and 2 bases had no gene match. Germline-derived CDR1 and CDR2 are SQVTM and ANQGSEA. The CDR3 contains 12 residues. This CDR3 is CSVVSGRNEQFF. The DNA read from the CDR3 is TGCAGCGTTGTTAGCGGGAGAAATGAG.

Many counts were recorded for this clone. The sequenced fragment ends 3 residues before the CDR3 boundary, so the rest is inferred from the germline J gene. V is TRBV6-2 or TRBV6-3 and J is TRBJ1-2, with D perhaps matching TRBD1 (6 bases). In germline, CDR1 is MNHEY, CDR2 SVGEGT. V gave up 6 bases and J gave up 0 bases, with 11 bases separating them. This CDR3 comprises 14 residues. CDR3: CASRLDSANYGYTF. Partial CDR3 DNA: TGTGCCAGCAGGCTGGACAGTGCTAACTATGGC.

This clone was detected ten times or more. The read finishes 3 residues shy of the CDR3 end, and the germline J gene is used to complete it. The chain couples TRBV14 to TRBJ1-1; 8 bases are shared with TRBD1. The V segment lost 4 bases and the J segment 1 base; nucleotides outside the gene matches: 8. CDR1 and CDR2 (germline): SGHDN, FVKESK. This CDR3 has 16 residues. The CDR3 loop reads CASSRSFGQGNTEAFF. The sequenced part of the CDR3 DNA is TGTGCCAGCAGCCGAAGCTTTGGACAGGGGAACACTGAA.

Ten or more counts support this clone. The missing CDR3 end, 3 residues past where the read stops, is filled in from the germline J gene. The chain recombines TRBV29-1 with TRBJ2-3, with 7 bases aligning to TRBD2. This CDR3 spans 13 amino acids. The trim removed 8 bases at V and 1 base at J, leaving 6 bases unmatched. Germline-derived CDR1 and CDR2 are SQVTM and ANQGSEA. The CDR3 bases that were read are TGCAGCACTCGCGGGGGAGGCACAGATACG. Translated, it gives CSTRGGGTDT. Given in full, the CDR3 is CSTRGGGTDTQYF.

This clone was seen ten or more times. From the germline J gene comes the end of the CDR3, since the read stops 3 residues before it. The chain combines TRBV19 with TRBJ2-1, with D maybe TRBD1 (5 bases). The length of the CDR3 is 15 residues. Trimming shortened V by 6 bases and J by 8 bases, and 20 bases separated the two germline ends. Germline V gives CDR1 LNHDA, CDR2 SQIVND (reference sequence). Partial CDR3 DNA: TGTGCCAGTAGCAATAGGCAGGGTATCAGGGATGAG. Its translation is CASSNRQGIRDE. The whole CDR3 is CASSNRQGIRDEQFF.

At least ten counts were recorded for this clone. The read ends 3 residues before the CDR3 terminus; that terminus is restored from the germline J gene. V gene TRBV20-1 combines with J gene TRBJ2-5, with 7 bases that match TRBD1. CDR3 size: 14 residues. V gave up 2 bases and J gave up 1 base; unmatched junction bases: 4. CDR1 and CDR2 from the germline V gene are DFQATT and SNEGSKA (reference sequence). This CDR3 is CSARMTGSQETQYF. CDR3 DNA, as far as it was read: TGCAGTGCTAGAATGACAGGGAGCCAAGAGACC.

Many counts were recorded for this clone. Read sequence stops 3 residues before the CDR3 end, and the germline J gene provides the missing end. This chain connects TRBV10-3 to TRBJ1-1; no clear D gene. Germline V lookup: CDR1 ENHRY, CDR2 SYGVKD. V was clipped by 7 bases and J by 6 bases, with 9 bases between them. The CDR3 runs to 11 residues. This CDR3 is CAIKEGSEAFF. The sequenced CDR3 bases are TGTGCCATCAAGGAGGGCTCTGAA.

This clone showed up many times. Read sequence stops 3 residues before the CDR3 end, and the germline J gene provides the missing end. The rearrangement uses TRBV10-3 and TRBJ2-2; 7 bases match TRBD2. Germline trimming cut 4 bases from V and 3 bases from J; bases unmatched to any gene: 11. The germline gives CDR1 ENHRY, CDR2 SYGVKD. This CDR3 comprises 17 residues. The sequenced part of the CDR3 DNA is TGTGCCATCAGTGGAGTCAATGATCTAGCGGACACCGGGGAG. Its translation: CAISGVNDLADTGE. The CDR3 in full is CAISGVNDLADTGELFF.

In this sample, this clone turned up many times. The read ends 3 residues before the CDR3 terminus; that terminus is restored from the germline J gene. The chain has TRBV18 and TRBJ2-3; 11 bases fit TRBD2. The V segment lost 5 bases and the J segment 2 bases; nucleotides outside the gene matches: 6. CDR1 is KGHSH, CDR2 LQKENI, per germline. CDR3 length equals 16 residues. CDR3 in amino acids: CASSSPTSGTTDTQYF. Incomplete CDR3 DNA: TGTGCCAGCTCATCCCCGACTAGCGGGACCACAGATACG.

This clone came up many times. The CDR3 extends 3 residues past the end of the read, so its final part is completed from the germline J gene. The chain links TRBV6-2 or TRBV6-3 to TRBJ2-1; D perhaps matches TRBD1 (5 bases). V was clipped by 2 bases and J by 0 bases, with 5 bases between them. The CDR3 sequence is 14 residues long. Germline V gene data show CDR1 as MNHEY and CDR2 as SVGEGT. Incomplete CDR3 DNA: TGTGCCAGCAGTTACAGGGGCTCCTACAATGAG. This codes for CASSYRGSYNE. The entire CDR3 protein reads CASSYRGSYNEQFF.

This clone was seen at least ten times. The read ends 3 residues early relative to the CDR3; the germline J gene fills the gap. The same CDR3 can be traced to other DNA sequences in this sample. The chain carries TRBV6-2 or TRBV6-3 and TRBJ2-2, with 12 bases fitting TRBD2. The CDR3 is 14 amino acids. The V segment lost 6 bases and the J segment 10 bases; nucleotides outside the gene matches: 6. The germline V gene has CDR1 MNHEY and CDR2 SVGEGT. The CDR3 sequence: CASSPSGREQELFF. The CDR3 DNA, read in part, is TGTGCCAGCAGCCCTAGCGGGAGGGAGCAGGAG.

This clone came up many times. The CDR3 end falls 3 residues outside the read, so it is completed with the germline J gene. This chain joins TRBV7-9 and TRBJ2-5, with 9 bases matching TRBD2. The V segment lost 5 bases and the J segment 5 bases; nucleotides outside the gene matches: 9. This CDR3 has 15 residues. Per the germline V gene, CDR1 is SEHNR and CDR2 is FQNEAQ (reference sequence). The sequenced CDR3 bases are TGTGCCAGCAGCCCGGTAGCGGGAGCAGGGGAGACC. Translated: CASSPVAGAGET. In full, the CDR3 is CASSPVAGAGETQYF.

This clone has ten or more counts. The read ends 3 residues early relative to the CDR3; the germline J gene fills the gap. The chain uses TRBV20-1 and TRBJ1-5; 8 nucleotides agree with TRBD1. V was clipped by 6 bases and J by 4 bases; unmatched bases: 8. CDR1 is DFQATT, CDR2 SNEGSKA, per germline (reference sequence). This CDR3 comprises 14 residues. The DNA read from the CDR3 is TGCAGTGCCCCGGACAGGGACGCGAATCAGCCC. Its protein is CSAPDRDANQP. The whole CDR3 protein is CSAPDRDANQPQHF.